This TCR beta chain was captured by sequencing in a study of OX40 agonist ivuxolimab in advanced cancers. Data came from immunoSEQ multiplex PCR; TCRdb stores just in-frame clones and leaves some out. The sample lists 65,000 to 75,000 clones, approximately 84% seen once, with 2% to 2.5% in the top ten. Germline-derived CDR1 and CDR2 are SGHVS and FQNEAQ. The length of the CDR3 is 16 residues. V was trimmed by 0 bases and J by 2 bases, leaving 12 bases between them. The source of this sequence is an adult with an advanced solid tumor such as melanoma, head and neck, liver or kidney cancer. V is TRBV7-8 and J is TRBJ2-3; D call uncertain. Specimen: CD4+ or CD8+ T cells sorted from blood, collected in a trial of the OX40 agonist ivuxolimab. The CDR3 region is CASSLAVQRLTDTQYF. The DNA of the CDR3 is TGTGCCAGCAGCTTAGCTGTACAGCGCCTCACAGATACGCAGTATTTT.